This passage covers 5 T cell receptor beta chains from one sample sequenced in a study of T cell changes during pregnancy in multiple sclerosis. Some clones are missing from TCRdb's copy, which holds only in-frame ones; the method was immunoSEQ multiplex PCR. The data show about 36,000 clones, about 92% seen once. The sample was CD4+ T cells from peripheral blood mononuclear cells, taken after pregnancy. The source is a female donor with multiple sclerosis, enrolled in a pregnancy study.

This chain joins TRBV20-1 and TRBJ2-7, with 8 positions matching TRBD1. The CDR3 covers 11 residues. The germline V gene has CDR1 DFQATT and CDR2 SNEGSKA (reference sequence). Trimming took 3 bases from V and 5 from J; bases not matched to a gene: 0. The CDR3 bases are TGCAGTGCTAGGGACAGGGACGAGCAGTACTTC. It is translated as CSARDRDEQYF.

There are a few counts of this clone. This chain uses TRBV11-2 with TRBJ2-2; the D gene is possibly TRBD1 (6 bases). The V end lost 5 bases, the J end lost 2 bases, and 12 bases lay between the germline ends. Germline V gives CDR1 SGHAT, CDR2 FQNNGV. CDR3 size: 15 residues. The chain's CDR3 is CASSPGQTNTGELFF. In nucleotides, the CDR3 is TGTGCCAGCAGCCCTGGACAGACTAACACCGGGGAGCTGTTTTTT.

The chain is built from TRBV10-3 and TRBJ2-3; the D is unclear. The CDR3 length is 12 residues. V dropped 10 bases and J dropped 6 bases, with 14 bases sitting between them. Germline lookup yields CDR1 ENHRY and CDR2 SYGVKD. CDR3 sequence: CASQRPRDTQYF. The CDR3 DNA is TGTGCCAGCCAACGGCCCAGGGATACGCAGTATTTT.

The chain uses TRBV18 and TRBJ1-3, with D maybe TRBD1 (6 bases). CDR1 and CDR2 (germline): KGHSH, LQKENI. This CDR3 region has 17 residues. V was clipped by 5 bases and J by 0 bases, with 17 bases between them. The CDR3 region has the DNA TGTGCCAGCTCATCAGTCCAGGGGCTAATCTCTGGAAACACCATATATTTT. As protein: CASSSVQGLISGNTIYF.

The V gene is TRBV5-3, the J gene TRBJ2-3; maybe TRBD2 (7 bases). TRBV5-3 is classed as an ORF, of uncertain function. V gave up 7 bases and J gave up 2 bases, with 23 bases separating them. The CDR3 contains 17 residues. In nucleotides, the CDR3 is TGTGCCAGACAATTTGGGCGAGGGGGGGCGATCACAGATACGCAGTATTTT. Translation: CARQFGRGGAITDTQYF.